This T cell receptor (beta chain) was found in a study of metastatic and nonmetastatic thyroid tumors. Study background: Repertoires of blood and of tissue (tumor or nodule) from malignant and benign thyroid patients were compared.

TCRdb re-clonotyped the PCR reads via MiXCR. This sample yields about 20,000 clones, of which around 14% are seen a single time; approximately 18% belongs to the top ten. The CDR3 spans 15 residues. V lost 0 bases and J lost 1, with 11 bases in between. Germline CDR1 and CDR2: DFQATT and SNEGSKA (reference sequence). This clone was detected many times. Among the patients, none had received any treatment before thyroid surgery. The rearrangement links TRBV20-1 to TRBJ2-3; D might be TRBD2 (5 bases). The specimen was blood. The origin of this receptor is a female donor with papillary thyroid cancer or a benign thyroid nodule (not recorded which). Some clones in this sample may be carry-over from other donors' samples. In DNA, the CDR3 is TGCAGTGCTAGAGAAAGAGGGTCTGGCACAGATACGCAGTATTTT. This translates into CSARERGSGTDTQYF.